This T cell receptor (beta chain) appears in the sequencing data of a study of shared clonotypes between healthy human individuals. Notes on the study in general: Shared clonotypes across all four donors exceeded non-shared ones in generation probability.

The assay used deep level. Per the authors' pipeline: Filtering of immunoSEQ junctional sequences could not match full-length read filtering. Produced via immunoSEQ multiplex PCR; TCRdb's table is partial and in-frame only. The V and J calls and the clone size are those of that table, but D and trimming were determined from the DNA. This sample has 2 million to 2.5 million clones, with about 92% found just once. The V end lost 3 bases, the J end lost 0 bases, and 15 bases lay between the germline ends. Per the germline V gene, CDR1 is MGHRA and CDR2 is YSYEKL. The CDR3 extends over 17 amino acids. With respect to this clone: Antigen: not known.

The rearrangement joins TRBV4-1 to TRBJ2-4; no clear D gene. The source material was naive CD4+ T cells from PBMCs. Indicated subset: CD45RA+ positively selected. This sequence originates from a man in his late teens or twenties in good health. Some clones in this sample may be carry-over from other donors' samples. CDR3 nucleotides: TGCGCCAGCAGCCATCCGGCCATGGACGGAGCCAAAAACATTCAGTACTTC. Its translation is CASSHPAMDGAKNIQYF.